The sequence of this T cell receptor (beta chain) was determined in a study of spatial heterogeneity in lung cancer (dated by TCRdb to about 2019). For the wider study: Beta-chain transcripts were consistently detected in greater numbers than alpha-chain transcripts, which likely reflected higher beta-chain transcript abundance. In the raw uncorrected reads, each unique combination of TCR and UMI appeared more than ten times on average. TCR alpha and beta repertoires were quantitatively compared across multiple tumor regions, matched nontumor lung and blood in non-small cell lung cancer. Both alpha and beta chains were TCR-sequenced in samples taken at surgery, namely 220 tumor regions, 64 matched nontumor lung samples and about 58 PBMC samples. Nonsynonymous mutation counts, determined by whole-exome sequencing of tumor tissue, were related to features of the TCR repertoire.

Ten or more counts support this clonotype. Which antigen it targets is not known. Base-call qualities are not available, and no considerably larger clone is one nucleotide away. The protocol used for the library was 5' RACE. This sample was sequenced with a NextSeq 500. The TCR library protocol attached a unique molecular identifier to each TCR cDNA molecule to allow correction of PCR and sequencing errors. The paper's data handling went like this. TCR identification, UMI-based error correction and CDR3 extraction were all carried out with Decombinator tools. TCRs above a frequency of 2 per 1,000, corresponding to the top 1% of the tumor frequency distribution, were defined as expanded. Rényi diversity was computed with the R vegan package after subsampling each repertoire 100 times to 5,000 TCRs. To build CDR3 similarity networks, amino acid triplet string-kernel similarity was used, and CDR3s were connected when their pairwise similarity was above 0.82. TCRdb reworked the public reads: Q25 trimming with fastp, MiXCR clone assembly, productive beta chains retained. Identical CDR3 protein sequences are pooled into one entry, listed with their most common genes and DNA. What appears here as the V and J calls and clone size reflects TCRdb's work, not the paper's. This sample holds some 85,000 distinct CDR3 sequences; more than 15% were observed only once. Together, the top ten hold about 6.8% of the sample.

The time point label for this specimen denotes: sample taken at primary tumor resection. Without any cell sorting, TCR sequencing was performed on whole RNA extracted either from tumor and nontumor lung tissue or from cryopreserved PBMC samples. Samples were obtained from about 75 patients with early-stage, untreated non-small cell lung cancer from the lung TRACERx cohort. Only patients for whom sufficient RNA was available from at least two tumor regions were selected for TCR sequencing. Study-wide findings and limitations: Confirming at a functional level the hypothesis that regional TCRs recognize regional mutations was considered to require additional single-cell paired TCR alpha and beta sequencing. Ubiquitous expanded tumor TCRs were detected in blood more often at tumor resection than at routine follow-up.

Sequencing was performed on PBMCs, taken at surgery. The clonotype originates from a male donor with early-stage non-small cell lung cancer.

The base sequence is TGTGCCAGCAGTTATACGAGGGACTCCCAGTTCTTC. Translated, it reads CASSYTRDSQFF. The rearranged chain carries TRBV12-3 or TRBV12-4 and TRBJ2-1, and TRBD2 may be the D gene, going by 6 matching bases. A distance of 14 bases separates the germline ends of V and J, which lose 4 bases and 13 bases respectively. The CDR3 covers 12 residues, taking in both the cysteine and the phenylalanine. Only the CDR3 DNA is retained, 36 bases long and in frame from the first base.